One sample yielded the 14 T cell receptor beta chains listed below, sequenced in a study of radiation and T cells in renal cell carcinoma. The sample's time point: baseline pretreatment blood. Specified treatment: 15 Gy SBRT to primary tumor, nephrectomy 4 weeks later. Only in-frame clones appear in the TCRdb table, and some are missing; sequencing was by immunoSEQ multiplex PCR. The top ten hold 35% to 45% of the sample, which has about 21,000 clones, roughly three quarters seen once. Sequencing used blood, obtained from a patient whose treatment included radiotherapy and nephrectomy. These receptor sequences come from a man aged 55-75 years with renal cell carcinoma.

The V call is TRBV19, the J call TRBJ2-7, with TRBD1 matching 7 bases. This CDR3 is 16 amino acids long. With V trimmed by 3 bases and J by 4 bases, 12 bases remained unmatched. Germline CDR1 is LNHDA and CDR2 is SQIVND (reference sequence). CDR3 sequence reads: CASSMRGPRRNYEQYF. The CDR3 nucleotides are TGTGCCAGTAGTATGAGGGGGCCCCGGCGGAATTACGAGCAGTACTTC.

The V call is TRBV18, the J call TRBJ2-5, with TRBD2 matching over 10 bases. The trim removed 1 base at V and 5 bases at J, leaving 4 bases unmatched. This CDR3 spans 15 amino acids. Germline V gene lookup returns CDR1 KGHSH and CDR2 LQKENI. The CDR3 loop reads CASSPRSGRAETQYF. Written as DNA, the CDR3 is TGTGCCAGCTCACCACGGAGCGGGAGGGCTGAGACCCAGTACTTC. Supplemented by reference TRBV18 and TRBJ2-5, the full variable domain reads NAGVMQNPRHLVRRRGQEARLRCSPMKGHSHVYWYRQLPEEGLKFMVYLQKENIIDESGMPKERFSAEFPKEGPSILRIQQVVRGDSAAYFCASSPRSGRAETQYFGPGTRLLVL.

This clone came up a few times. The chain couples TRBV7-9 to TRBJ2-7; perhaps TRBD2 as D (6 bases). The length of the CDR3 is 17 residues. Germline loops: CDR1 SEHNR, CDR2 FQNEAQ (reference sequence). V was pared by 4 bases and J by 0 bases, with 19 bases between. This CDR3 is CASSSLTGTRSSYEQYF. The DNA of the CDR3 is TGTGCCAGCAGCTCCCTTACCGGGACTCGAAGCTCCTACGAGCAGTACTTC. Drawing the rest from reference TRBV7-9 and TRBJ2-7, the complete variable domain is DTGVSQNPRHKITKRGQNVTFRCDPISEHNRLYWYRQTLGQGPEFLTYFQNEAQLEKSRLLSDRFSAERPKGSFSTLEIQRTEQGDSAMYLCASSSLTGTRSSYEQYFGPGTRLTVT.

The rearrangement joins TRBV5-1 to TRBJ2-2; TRBD1 agrees at 9 bases. CDR3 length: 16 residues. Germline CDR1 reads SGHRS; CDR2 reads YFSETQ. With 2 bases clipped from V and 4 bases from J, the junction kept 6 bases outside the gene matches. The CDR3 region is CASSFKTGGFTGELFF. In DNA form, the CDR3 reads TGCGCCAGCAGCTTCAAGACAGGGGGATTCACCGGGGAGCTGTTTTTT.

The rearrangement links TRBV6-1 to TRBJ1-3; 8 bases agree with TRBD1. The germline V gene has CDR1 MNHNS and CDR2 SASEGT. The CDR3 contains 15 residues. V gave up 5 bases and J gave up 0 bases; unmatched junction bases: 3. CDR3 DNA: TGTGCCAGCAGTCTTACAGGGGGCTCTGGAAACACCATATATTTT. Amino acid sequence: CASSLTGGSGNTIYF.

This chain joins TRBV15 and TRBJ2-7; tentative D call: TRBD1 (6 bases). CDR1 and CDR2 from the germline V gene are LNHNV and YYDKDF (reference sequence). Trimming removed 3 bases from V and 5 bases from J, with 11 bases in between. The CDR3 spans 13 residues. CDR3 bases: TGTGCCACCAGCAGCCTACAGGGAGACGAGCAGTACTTC. It encodes CATSSLQGDEQYF.

The chain is built from TRBV6-6 and TRBJ1-3; D is unclear. This CDR3 contains 14 residues. CDR1 and CDR2 from the germline V gene are MNHNY and SVGAGI (reference sequence). The V and J ends lost 7 bases and 4 bases respectively, with 14 bases between them. The CDR3 nucleotides read TGTGCCAGCATTCCCAATAGGGCCGGAAACACCATATATTTT. Translation: CASIPNRAGNTIYF.

The chain couples TRBV5-4 to TRBJ1-1, with D perhaps TRBD1 (5 bases). This CDR3 is 14 amino acids long. CDR1 SGHNT and CDR2 YYREEE come from the germline V gene (reference sequence). V lost 4 bases and J lost 4, with 14 bases in between. The CDR3 loop reads CASSTLGGTTEAFF. As DNA, the CDR3 is TGTGCCAGCAGCACCCTGGGCGGGACCACTGAAGCTTTCTTT.

J is TRBJ2-1 and V is TRBV5-3; no clear D. TRBV5-3 is known as an ORF, though its function is uncertain. The CDR3 loop spans 12 amino acids. The V end lost 1 base, the J end lost 9 bases, and 8 bases lay between the germline ends. The DNA for the CDR3 is TGTGCCAGAAGCTTGTCCGGGCCTGAGCAGTTCTTC. It translates to CARSLSGPEQFF.

V gene TRBV7-9 combines with J gene TRBJ2-5, with TRBD2 matching 10 bases. The germline V gene has CDR1 SEHNR and CDR2 FQNEAQ (reference sequence). The CDR3 spans 17 residues. Germline trimming cut 4 bases from V and 4 bases from J; bases unmatched to any gene: 12. The CDR3 is CASSSARLAGVGETQYF. As DNA, the CDR3 is TGTGCCAGCAGCTCGGCCCGGCTAGCGGGAGTGGGAGAGACCCAGTACTTC.

Note on this clone: This CDR3 is also generated by other DNA sequences in the sample. This chain links TRBV2 with TRBJ2-1; TRBD2 aligns across 7 bases. Germline V gene lookup returns CDR1 SNHLY and CDR2 FYNNEI. Germline trimming cut 8 bases from V and 9 bases from J; bases unmatched to any gene: 1. This CDR3 comprises 10 residues. CDR3 protein: CASGGSEQFF. CDR3 sequence (DNA): TGTGCCAGCGGCGGGAGTGAGCAGTTCTTC.

The rearrangement uses TRBV5-5 and TRBJ2-1; the match to TRBD2 covers 8 bases. Trimming at V came to 1 base and at J to 8 bases, leaving 5 bases not matched to a gene. This CDR3 spans 14 amino acids. Germline V gene data show CDR1 as SGHKS and CDR2 as YYEKEE (reference sequence). The CDR3 coding sequence is TGTGCCAGCAGCTTGTATAGCGGGACCGATGAGCAGTTCTTC. Amino acid sequence: CASSLYSGTDEQFF.

This chain connects TRBV30 to TRBJ2-1, with D uncertain. Germline CDR1 is GTSNPN and CDR2 is SVGIG (reference sequence). Trimming cost V 0 bases and J 0 bases, with 12 bases left between them. The CDR3 length is 16 residues. The CDR3 DNA follows: TGTGCCTGGAGTGTAGGTAGTTCCACCTCCTACAATGAGCAGTTCTTC. Translated: CAWSVGSSTSYNEQFF.

This sequence joins TRBV7-9 and TRBJ2-3; D is uncertain. Germline V gene data show CDR1 as SEHNR and CDR2 as FQNEAQ (reference sequence). Trimming removed 0 bases from V and 5 bases from J, with 9 bases in between. The CDR3 runs 14 residues. The CDR3 DNA sequence: TGTGCCAGCAGCTTAGCAACAGAAAGAGATACGCAGTATTTT. Protein product: CASSLATERDTQYF.